The T cell receptor (beta chain) described here comes from a study of T cell changes during pregnancy in multiple sclerosis. The CDR3 spans 13 residues. V trimming: 1 base; J trimming: 5 bases; junction bases outside the gene matches: 1. The germline CDR1 and CDR2 sequences are SGHTA and FQGTGA. The method was immunoSEQ multiplex PCR; TCRdb's version includes in-frame clones alone and lacks a portion of them. The repertoire has about 59,000 clones, roughly 95% of them found once; the top ten carry 0.36%. The specimen comprised CD4+ T cells from peripheral blood mononuclear cells, sampled before pregnancy. The clonotype originates from a female donor with multiple sclerosis, enrolled in a pregnancy study. This rearrangement joins TRBV7-3 to TRBJ2-5; 7 bases map to TRBD2. In DNA form, the CDR3 reads TGTGCCAGCAGCTTAATGGGGGGGGAGACCCAGTACTTC. Amino acid sequence: CASSLMGGETQYF. Full variable domain (rest looked up from reference TRBV7-3 and TRBJ2-5): GAGVSQTPSNKVTEKGKYVELRCDPISGHTALYWYRQSLGQGPEFLIYFQGTGAADDSGLPNDRFFAVRPEGSVSTLKIQRTERGDSAVYLCASSLMGGETQYFGPGTRLLVL.